The clone carrying this TCR beta chain was detected once. The target antigen is unknown. Each population that was sorted was more than 98% pure. The data stem from a study of beta chain features in type 1 diabetes. General study results and limits: VDJ junctions from patients with type 1 diabetes contained fewer insertions and more deletions. Shorter templates may be favored by PCR, equally so in patients and controls. Among patients with Type 1 diabetes, TCRB CDR3s were moderately but significantly shorter in every one of the four CD4+ subsets.

cDNA synthesis used the whole RNA isolate, giving expressed TCRB sequences. Assay used: immunoSEQ multiplex PCR; TCRdb lists only in-frame clones, some missing. The sample lists hundreds of thousands of clones; approximately 30% were seen once. The sequenced sample consisted of naive CD4+ T cells from blood. This TCR came from a young man in good health.

The CDR3 region has the DNA TGTGCCAGCAGGACGGCGGGATCCTACGAGCAGTACTTC. Protein product: CASRTAGSYEQYF. This chain links TRBV25-1 with TRBJ2-7, with D possibly matching TRBD2 (6 bases). V was trimmed by 6 bases and J by 1 base, leaving 10 bases between them. Germline V gives CDR1 MGHDK, CDR2 SYGVNS. The CDR3 extends over 13 amino acids.